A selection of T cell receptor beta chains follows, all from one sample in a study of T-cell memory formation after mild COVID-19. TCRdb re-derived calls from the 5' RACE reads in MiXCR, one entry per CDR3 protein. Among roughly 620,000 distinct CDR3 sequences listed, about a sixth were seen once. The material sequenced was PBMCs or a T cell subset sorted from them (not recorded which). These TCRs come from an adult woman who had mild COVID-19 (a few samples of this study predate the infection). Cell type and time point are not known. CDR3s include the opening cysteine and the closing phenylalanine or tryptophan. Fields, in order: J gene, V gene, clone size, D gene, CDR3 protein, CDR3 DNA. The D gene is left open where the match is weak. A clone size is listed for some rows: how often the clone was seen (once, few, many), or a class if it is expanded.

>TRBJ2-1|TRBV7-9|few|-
CASSLAPYSGYNEQFF
TGTGCCAGCAGCCTAGCCCCTTATAGCGGTTACAATGAGCAGTTCTTC
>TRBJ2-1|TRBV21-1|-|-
CASSGTGVDYNEQFF
TGTGCCAGCAGTGGTACAGGGGTGGACTACAATGAGCAGTTCTTC
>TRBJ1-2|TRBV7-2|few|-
CASSLVNTRGTNYGYTF
TGTGCCAGCAGCTTAGTTAATACTAGGGGCACGAACTATGGCTACACCTTC
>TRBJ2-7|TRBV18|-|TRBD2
CASSPGTSGRAYYEQYF
TGTGCCAGCTCGCCTGGGACTAGCGGGAGGGCCTACTACGAGCAGTACTTC
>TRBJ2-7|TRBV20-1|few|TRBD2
CSALTSGKSYEQYF
TGCAGTGCCTTGACTAGCGGAAAGAGCTACGAGCAGTACTTC
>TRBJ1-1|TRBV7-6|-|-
CASTNPGGEAFF
TGTGCCAGCACCAATCCGGGGGGGGAAGCTTTCTTT
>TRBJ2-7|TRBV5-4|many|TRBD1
CASSSRDRVGEQYF
TGTGCCAGCAGCTCCCGGGACAGGGTTGGGGAGCAGTACTTC
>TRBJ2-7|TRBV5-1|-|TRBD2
CASSPGLAGVEQYF
TGCGCCAGCAGCCCCGGACTAGCGGGAGTCGAGCAGTACTTC
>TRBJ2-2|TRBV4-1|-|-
CASSQDETGNTGELFF
TGCGCCAGCAGCCAAGATGAGACGGGAAACACCGGGGAGCTGTTTTTT
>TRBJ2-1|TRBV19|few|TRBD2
CASKGLAGGGSYNEQFF
TGTGCCAGTAAAGGGCTAGCGGGGGGCGGTTCCTACAATGAGCAGTTCTTC